This T cell receptor (beta chain) derives from a study of OX40 agonist ivuxolimab in advanced cancers. Trimming stripped 6 bases from V and 0 bases from J, with 11 bases between. CDR3 length: 14 residues. In germline, CDR1 is WSHSY, CDR2 SAAADI. Assay: immunoSEQ multiplex PCR; the TCRdb copy retains only in-frame clones and omits some. This repertoire shows approximately 51,000 clones, over 65% found once; its top ten account for under 2.5%. Study-level results: Both CD4+ and CD8+ T cell populations in blood had undergone clonal expansion by week 6 at 0.1 to 3.0 mg/kg. Clonal expansion in partial responders at 0.1-3.0 mg/kg ranked among the lowest. Certain nonresponders additionally had low normalized T-cell clonal expansion.

Points on this clone: Antigen specificity is unknown.

The source material was CD4+ or CD8+ T cells sorted from blood, sampled in a trial of the OX40 agonist ivuxolimab. The TCR sequence derives from an adult with an advanced solid tumor such as melanoma, head and neck, liver or kidney cancer. V usage is TRBV10-2 and J usage is TRBJ1-2, with a weak D call TRBD1 (5 bases). In nucleotides, the CDR3 is TGCGCCAGCAGGTCCGGGACGGCTAACTATGGCTACACCTTC. Translation: CASRSGTANYGYTF.